Listed here is a single T cell receptor beta chain. The data were produced by immunoSEQ multiplex PCR, yet TCRdb's version contains in-frame clones alone and is incomplete. The table includes about 74,000 clones, roughly four fifths detected once. The source of the sample is a study of blood T cell repertoires in COVID-19. About the study: PBMCs, B-cell-depleted T cells, or T cells were the source of the cDNA or gDNA that made up the material.

V lost 3 bases to trimming and J lost 6 bases, with 11 bases between them. Germline lookup yields CDR1 SNHLY and CDR2 FYNNEI. The CDR3 covers 13 residues. The V gene is TRBV2, the J gene TRBJ1-2; possibly TRBD1 for D (6 bases). The sample was peripheral blood. This TCR came from a man aged 65 to 85 with acute or convalescent COVID-19. In DNA, the CDR3 is TGTGCCAGCAGTGAGTCACAGGGAAATGGCTACACCTTC. Its translation: CASSESQGNGYTF.